This paragraph covers one T cell receptor beta chain sequence. Antigen: not known. The time point is: naive CD8 control sorted from an acute-time-point sample. Donors were people who inject drugs, followed every 3 months. The CDR3 is made up of 15 amino acids. V gave up 4 bases and J gave up 9 bases; unmatched junction bases: 12. Germline CDR1 reads SGHDT; CDR2 reads YYEEEE. The sample is drawn from a study of CD8 T cells in acute hepatitis C reinfection. Overall study results and limits: Regardless of outcome, thirteen public clonotypes appeared, one using V04-02/J02-02. Acute resolver, follow-up resolver and acute chronic samples had similar high diversity. Overrepresentation in the naive pool did not explain the preferential TRBV04 and TRBV06 usage seen in all groups.

Only in-frame clones appear in the TCRdb table, and some are missing; sequencing was by immunoSEQ multiplex PCR. The sample includes 30,000 to 45,000 clones, roughly 88% of them seen just once. This rearrangement joins TRBV5-6 to TRBJ1-5; TRBD1 aligns across 8 bases. Input material: naive CD8+ T cells from PBMCs. This clonotype originated in a woman aged 18-35 years who spontaneously cleared hepatitis C infection. CDR3 in DNA: TGTGCCAGCAGCCCAGGAGGACAGGGCGGCGGGCCCCAGCATTTT. It is translated as CASSPGGQGGGPQHF.